The 25 T cell receptor beta chains below all came from one sample that was sequenced in a study of blood T cell repertoires in COVID-19. Clones were sequenced by immunoSEQ multiplex PCR, and TCRdb holds only the in-frame ones, with some missing. The repertoire consists of tens of thousands of clones, with 85% to 90% occurring once and the leading ten covering around 4%. The sample comprised peripheral blood. The receptor set was obtained from a man of 80 years or more with active COVID-19.

This rearrangement joins TRBV4-2 to TRBJ1-5, with 7 bases matching TRBD1. Germline values: CDR1 LGHNA, CDR2 YNFKEQ. The CDR3 is 17 amino acids. The V and J ends lost 1 base and 0 bases, in that order; junction bases with no gene match: 6. In DNA form, the CDR3 reads TGTGCCAGCAGCCAAGGGACAGGAGCGCTTAGCAATCAGCCCCAGCATTTT. Translating it yields CASSQGTGALSNQPQHF.

This sequence joins TRBV3-1 (or the pseudogene TRBV3-2) and TRBJ2-5, with D possibly matching TRBD2 (6 bases). The germline V and J ends were trimmed by 1 base and 5 bases, with 23 bases remaining between them. CDR1 LGHDT and CDR2 YNNKEL come from the germline V gene (reference sequence). The CDR3 spans 18 residues. This CDR3 reads CASSQGLIAETSKETQYF. CDR3 DNA: TGTGCCAGCAGCCAAGGACTTATAGCGGAGACTTCCAAGGAGACCCAGTACTTC.

The chain uses TRBV4-1 and TRBJ2-3, with D maybe TRBD1 (5 bases). Trimming removed 5 bases from V and 2 bases from J, with 8 bases in between. Germline CDR1 is MGHRA and CDR2 is YSYEKL. This CDR3 has 13 residues. CDR3 region: CASSSGFTDTQYF. The CDR3 DNA reads as TGCGCCAGCAGCTCAGGGTTCACAGATACGCAGTATTTT.

In its sample, this clone was seen once. The rearrangement joins TRBV20-1 to TRBJ1-5; D possibly corresponds to TRBD1 (5 bases). The CDR3 extends over 16 amino acids. The V gene's germline CDR1 is DFQATT and CDR2 SNEGSKA (reference sequence). The ends were cut back, 3 bases at V and 0 bases at J, with 15 bases in the middle. The CDR3: CSASWGVTTSNQPQHF. The CDR3 DNA reads as TGCAGTGCTAGTTGGGGGGTAACAACTAGCAATCAGCCCCAGCATTTT.

The table lists this clone with a count of one. The genes are TRBV28 and TRBJ2-1, with a possible D match to TRBD1 (5 bases). This CDR3 is built from 13 residues. With 6 bases removed from V and 7 bases from J, the gap between germline ends came to 13 bases. Per the germline V gene, CDR1 is MDHEN and CDR2 is SYDVKM. The CDR3: CASRAQGENEQFF. The CDR3 bases are TGTGCCAGCAGGGCCCAGGGTGAGAATGAGCAGTTCTTC. The full variable domain, rest sourced from reference TRBV28 and TRBJ2-1, is DVKVTQSSRYLVKRTGEKVFLECVQDMDHENMFWYRQDPGLGLRLIYFSYDVKMKEKGDIPEGYSVSREKKERFSLILESASTNQTSMYLCASRAQGENEQFFGPGTRLTVL.

Here the CDR3 reads CASSLNSAGEQYF. CDR3 coding DNA: TGTGCCAGCAGCTTAAATTCGGCGGGCGAGCAGTACTTC. The chain joins TRBV7-3 to TRBJ2-7; weak D call: TRBD2 (5 bases). The V gene lost 1 base and the J gene lost 6 bases, with 10 bases spanning the gap. This CDR3 region has 13 residues. CDR1 is SGHTA and CDR2 is FQGTGA in the germline V gene.

This clone has only a few counts. V and J are TRBV5-1 and TRBJ2-2; D is uncertain. This CDR3 is built from 15 residues. V was trimmed by 0 bases and J by 4 bases, leaving 10 bases between them. Germline values: CDR1 SGHRS, CDR2 YFSETQ. CDR3 loop: CASSLDQVVTGELFF. The CDR3 DNA reads as TGCGCCAGCAGCTTGGACCAGGTAGTCACCGGGGAGCTGTTTTTT.

The chain uses TRBV18 and TRBJ2-3, with TRBD1 matching 8 bases. Germline V gives CDR1 KGHSH, CDR2 LQKENI. The V and J ends lost 1 base and 4 bases, in that order; junction bases with no gene match: 7. The CDR3 runs 16 residues. The CDR3 reads CASSPRTGQVADTQYF. The CDR3 DNA sequence: TGTGCCAGCTCACCACGGACGGGACAGGTGGCAGATACGCAGTATTTT.

The chain couples TRBV7-2 to TRBJ2-2; no clear D. Deletions cut 1 base from V and 4 bases from J, with 16 bases between. Germline-derived CDR1 and CDR2 are SGHTA and FQGNSA. The CDR3 is 17 amino acids. This CDR3 is CASSLVALDRSTGELFF. CDR3 sequence (DNA): TGTGCCAGCAGCTTAGTGGCCCTAGATAGGAGCACCGGGGAGCTGTTTTTT.

The J gene is TRBJ2-5, the V gene TRBV5-6; tentative D call: TRBD1 (5 bases). This CDR3 spans 16 amino acids. V lost 6 bases and J 2 bases, leaving 20 bases between the germline ends. Germline V CDR1 and CDR2: SGHDT, YYEEEE. The CDR3 DNA reads TGTGCCAGCAATCTCCAGGGCGAATACCGACAAGAGACCCAGTACTTC. Protein: CASNLQGEYRQETQYF.

This sequence joins TRBV7-2 and TRBJ2-1; D ambiguous. This CDR3 region has 12 residues. The V and J ends lost 4 bases and 6 bases respectively, with 7 bases between them. The germline CDR1 and CDR2 sequences are SGHTA and FQGNSA. CDR3 in amino acids: CASSSLFNEQFF. The CDR3 region has the DNA TGTGCCAGCAGCTCCCTTTTCAATGAGCAGTTCTTC.

The rearrangement uses TRBV5-4 and TRBJ2-3; TRBD2 might be the D (5 bases). The V and J ends lost 0 bases and 6 bases respectively, with 14 bases between them. The CDR3 has 15 residues. Germline CDR1 and CDR2: SGHNT and YYREEE (reference sequence). CDR3 DNA: TGTGCCAGCAGCTTGGCGCCAGGAGGTATCGATACGCAGTATTTT. It encodes CASSLAPGGIDTQYF.

This sequence joins TRBV27 and TRBJ2-3; 8 bases line up with TRBD2. The CDR3 runs 18 residues. Germline loops: CDR1 MNHEY, CDR2 SMNVEV (reference sequence). V was clipped by 2 bases and J by 1 base; unmatched bases: 11. The CDR3 DNA follows: TGTGCCAGCAGTTTAAGGCGGGAGGCCTCCCTTCGCACAGATACGCAGTATTTT. This encodes CASSLRREASLRTDTQYF.

The chain combines TRBV10-3 with TRBJ1-4; no clear D. This CDR3 has 13 residues. V dropped 11 bases and J dropped 4 bases, with 14 bases sitting between them. Germline V CDR1 and CDR2: ENHRY, SYGVKD. Here the CDR3 DNA reads TGTGCCTCCCAAGTGAGGTATAATGAAAAACTGTTTTTT. Translation gives CASQVRYNEKLFF.

The chain links TRBV28 to TRBJ1-2, with 7 bases lining up with TRBD1. CDR1 and CDR2 (germline): MDHEN, SYDVKM. The CDR3 totals 13 residues. The V gene end was trimmed by 6 bases and the J gene end by 6 bases; junction bases not matched to a gene: 7. This CDR3 reads CASRDRERNGYTF. The CDR3 bases are TGTGCCAGCAGAGACAGGGAACGGAATGGCTACACCTTC.

The CDR3 sequence is CASSLGAGRQYEQFF. In DNA form, the CDR3 reads TGTGCCAGCAGCTTAGGAGCGGGAAGGCAATATGAGCAGTTCTTC. The chain has TRBV7-2 and TRBJ2-1; 7 nucleotides agree with TRBD2. Trimming removed 1 base from V and 8 bases from J; junction bases left unmatched: 8. Per the germline V gene, CDR1 is SGHTA and CDR2 is FQGNSA. The CDR3 totals 15 residues. The complete variable domain, with remaining parts taken from reference TRBV7-2 and TRBJ2-1, reads GAGVSQSPSNKVTEKGKDVELRCDPISGHTALYWYRQSLGQGLEFLIYFQGNSAPDKSGLPSDRFSAERTGGSVSTLTIQRTQQEDSAVYLCASSLGAGRQYEQFFGPGTRLTVL.

This clone is labeled as medium-sized (0.01 to 0.1%). This chain connects TRBV28 to TRBJ1-2; TRBD1 might be the D (6 bases). Looked up from germline, CDR1 is MDHEN and CDR2 is SYDVKM. The ends were cut back, 3 bases at V and 2 bases at J, with 13 bases in the middle. CDR3 length: 15 amino acids. The CDR3 loop is CASSLFPDRNYGYTF. The CDR3 region has the DNA TGTGCCAGCAGTTTGTTCCCTGACAGGAACTATGGCTACACCTTC.

The rearrangement links TRBV18 to TRBJ2-1; 8 nucleotides line up with TRBD2. Germline V gene sequence: CDR1 KGHSH, CDR2 LQKENI. The CDR3 contains 17 residues. The trim removed 3 bases at V and 6 bases at J, leaving 13 bases unmatched. This chain's CDR3 is CASSPSVKVAGGNEQFF. CDR3 sequence (DNA): TGTGCCAGCTCACCTAGTGTCAAGGTTGCGGGAGGCAATGAGCAGTTCTTC.

The chain is built from TRBV18 and TRBJ2-7, with 11 bases aligning to TRBD2. V shed 5 bases and J 5 bases; nucleotides not matched to a gene: 8. The CDR3 length is 15 residues. Germline loops: CDR1 KGHSH, CDR2 LQKENI. The CDR3 spells CASSSRLAGLDEQYF. CDR3 sequence (DNA): TGTGCCAGCTCATCTCGACTAGCGGGATTGGACGAGCAGTACTTC.

The V gene is TRBV9, the J gene TRBJ2-1, with 10 bases that match TRBD2. The ends lost 6 bases at V and 4 bases at J; junction bases unmatched: 7. This CDR3 comprises 15 residues. Germline CDR1 reads SGDLS; CDR2 reads YYNGEE. The CDR3 sequence is CASNIAGGQYNEQFF. As DNA, the CDR3 is TGTGCCAGCAATATAGCGGGAGGACAGTACAATGAGCAGTTCTTC.

The chain is built from TRBV7-2 and TRBJ2-3, with D possibly being TRBD1 (5 bases). Trimming took off 3 bases at V and 1 base at J, with 8 bases between the two ends. Germline V gene lookup returns CDR1 SGHTA and CDR2 FQGNSA. This CDR3 contains 14 residues. CDR3 nucleotides: TGTGCCAGCAGCTTCGGCAGGGGCACAGATACGCAGTATTTT. Translating it yields CASSFGRGTDTQYF.

This rearrangement joins TRBV18 to TRBJ2-7; D is possibly TRBD2 (7 bases). Germline CDR1 KGHSH, CDR2 LQKENI. The CDR3 loop spans 17 amino acids. The V and J ends lost 4 bases and 3 bases respectively, with 22 bases between them. This CDR3 reads CASSLGGDKSHYYEQYF. In DNA form, the CDR3 reads TGTGCCAGCTCACTGGGGGGGGACAAGTCCCACTACTACGAGCAGTACTTC.

V usage is TRBV9 and J usage is TRBJ2-3, with 7 bases fitting TRBD2. V trimming: 0 bases; J trimming: 4 bases; junction bases outside the gene matches: 5. The CDR3 is made up of 15 amino acids. Looked up from germline, CDR1 is SGDLS and CDR2 is YYNGEE. The CDR3 protein is CASSVAAGVADTQYF. In nucleotides, the CDR3 is TGTGCCAGCAGCGTAGCGGCGGGGGTCGCAGATACGCAGTATTTT. Supplemented by reference TRBV9 and TRBJ2-3, the full variable domain reads DSGVTQTPKHLITATGQRVTLRCSPRSGDLSVYWYQQSLDQGLQFLIQYYNGEERAKGNILERFSAQQFPDLHSELNLSSLELGDSALYFCASSVAAGVADTQYFGPGTRLTVL.

The chain employs TRBV27 and TRBJ2-7; TRBD2 matches at 11 bases. Per germline, CDR1 MNHEY and CDR2 SMNVEV (reference sequence). The V and J ends lost 3 bases and 4 bases, in that order; junction bases with no gene match: 11. The CDR3 consists of 17 residues. CDR3 DNA sequence: TGTGCCAGCAGTTTGGGTTCCCCCCTAGCGGGAGGTTACGAGCAGTACTTC. Its protein product is CASSLGSPLAGGYEQYF.

This clone has a single count. The chain employs TRBV6-2 or TRBV6-3 and TRBJ2-7; possibly TRBD2 for D (6 bases). The CDR3 spans 15 residues. The V end lost 6 bases, the J end lost 2 bases, and 17 bases lay between the germline ends. Germline V lookup: CDR1 MNHEY, CDR2 SVGEGT. DNA of the CDR3: TGTGCCAGCAGCCTACTCGGGACTGCTACCTACGAGCAGTACTTC. Its translation is CASSLLGTATYEQYF.